The 8 T cell receptor beta chains listed next were all sequenced from one sample in a study of blood T cell repertoires in COVID-19. Profiled with immunoSEQ multiplex PCR; TCRdb holds only in-frame clones, not every one. The sample lists 250,000 or so clones; 86% were seen once. The source material was peripheral blood. These receptors came from a man older than 75 with acute or convalescent COVID-19.

The rearrangement links TRBV19 to TRBJ1-2, with a possible D match to TRBD1 (5 bases). The CDR3 length is 14 residues. Germline assignment: CDR1 LNHDA and CDR2 SQIVND (reference sequence). Trimming removed 1 base from V and 3 bases from J, with 9 bases in between. The CDR3 nucleotides read TGTGCCAGTAGTATAGGGCTGACAGACTATGGCTACACCTTC. As protein: CASSIGLTDYGYTF.

The chain carries TRBV14 and TRBJ2-7; D remains unclear. There are 12 residues in the CDR3. From germline, CDR1 is SGHDN and CDR2 FVKESK. Trimming pared 1 base from V and 7 bases from J, leaving 8 bases between. The CDR3 sequence is CASSQGYLEQYF. CDR3 DNA: TGTGCCAGCAGCCAAGGATACCTAGAGCAGTACTTC. The full variable domain, rest sourced from reference TRBV14 and TRBJ2-7, is EAGVTQFPSHSVIEKGQTVTLRCDPISGHDNLYWYRRVMGKEIKFLLHFVKESKQDESGMPNNRFLAERTGGTYSTLKVQPAELEDSGVYFCASSQGYLEQYFGPGTRLTVT.

This chain links TRBV3-1 (or the pseudogene TRBV3-2) with TRBJ2-2; 11 bases match TRBD1. Unmatched junction bases numbered 7, after V lost 11 bases and J lost 5 bases. This CDR3 contains 14 residues. Per the germline V gene, CDR1 is LGHDT and CDR2 is YNNKEL (reference sequence). The CDR3 sequence is CADRTGGRTGELFF. In DNA form, the CDR3 reads TGTGCCGACCGGACAGGGGGCAGGACCGGGGAGCTGTTTTTT.

The chain employs TRBV10-3 and TRBJ2-1; the D gene is possibly TRBD1 (6 bases). V was pared by 8 bases and J by 5 bases, with 25 bases between. This CDR3 comprises 17 residues. Germline V gives CDR1 ENHRY, CDR2 SYGVKD. The CDR3 sequence: CAIGQPLGGNVNNEQFF. CDR3 coding DNA: TGTGCCATCGGCCAACCCTTAGGGGGAAATGTTAACAATGAGCAGTTCTTC.

In this sample, this clone turned up a few times. The rearrangement links TRBV28 to TRBJ1-2; no clear D. Per germline, CDR1 MDHEN and CDR2 SYDVKM. V was clipped by 5 bases and J by 1 base, with 2 bases between them. CDR3 length: 11 residues. CDR3 sequence: CASSRNYGYTF. CDR3 bases: TGTGCCAGCAGTCGTAACTATGGCTACACCTTC.

The CDR3 region has the DNA TGTGCCACCAGGGTGGGACAGGGGATGAACACTGAAGCTTTCTTT. Its translation is CATRVGQGMNTEAFF. The chain couples TRBV24-1 to TRBJ1-1; 10 bases align to TRBD1. This CDR3 contains 15 residues. Germline CDR1 reads KGHDR; CDR2 reads SFDVKD. The ends lost 7 bases at V and 0 bases at J; junction bases unmatched: 4.

V usage is TRBV2 and J usage is TRBJ2-7; possible D gene TRBD1, 5 bases. V shed 9 bases and J shed 2 bases, with 11 bases lying between them. Germline V CDR1 and CDR2: SNHLY, FYNNEI. This CDR3 comprises 12 residues. CDR3 in amino acids: CASTRQTYEQYF. CDR3 bases: TGTGCCAGTACCAGACAGACCTACGAGCAGTACTTC.

The chain employs TRBV3-1 (or the pseudogene TRBV3-2) and TRBJ1-5, with TRBD1 matching over 9 bases. CDR3 size: 15 residues. Germline CDR1 is LGHDT and CDR2 is YNNKEL (reference sequence). J gave up 3 bases and V 6 bases, and 6 bases lay outside the gene matches. The CDR3 DNA follows: TGTGCCAGCAGTCGCGGACAGGGGAACAATCAGCCCCAGCATTTT. It encodes CASSRGQGNNQPQHF.